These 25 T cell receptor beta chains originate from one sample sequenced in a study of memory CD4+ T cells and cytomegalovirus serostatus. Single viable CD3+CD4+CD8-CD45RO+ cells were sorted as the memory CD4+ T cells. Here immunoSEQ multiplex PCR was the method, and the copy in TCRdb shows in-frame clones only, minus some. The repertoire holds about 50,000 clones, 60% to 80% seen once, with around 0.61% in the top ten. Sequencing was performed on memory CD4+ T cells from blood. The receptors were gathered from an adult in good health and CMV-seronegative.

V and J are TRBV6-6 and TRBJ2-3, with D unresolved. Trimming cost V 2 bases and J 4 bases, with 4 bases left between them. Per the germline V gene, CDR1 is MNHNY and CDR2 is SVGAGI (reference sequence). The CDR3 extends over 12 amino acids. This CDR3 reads CASSYVADTQYF. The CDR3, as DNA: TGTGCCAGCAGTTACGTCGCAGATACGCAGTATTTT.

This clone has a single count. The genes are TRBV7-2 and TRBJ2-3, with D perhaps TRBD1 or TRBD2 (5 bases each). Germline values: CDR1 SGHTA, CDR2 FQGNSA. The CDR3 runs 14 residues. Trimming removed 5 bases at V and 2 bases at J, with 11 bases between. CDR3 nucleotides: TGTGCCAGCAGCCTATTGGGGGACACAGATACGCAGTATTTT. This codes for CASSLLGDTDTQYF.

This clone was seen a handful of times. The CDR3 spells CASRPSGAGYGYTF. For the CDR3, the DNA is TGCGCCAGCAGGCCGTCCGGGGCCGGCTATGGCTACACCTTC. The gene calls are TRBV4-1 and TRBJ1-2; a possible D gene is TRBD1 (5 bases). This CDR3 is built from 14 residues. Trimming removed 6 bases from V and 4 bases from J, with 15 bases in between. The V gene's germline CDR1 is MGHRA and CDR2 YSYEKL.

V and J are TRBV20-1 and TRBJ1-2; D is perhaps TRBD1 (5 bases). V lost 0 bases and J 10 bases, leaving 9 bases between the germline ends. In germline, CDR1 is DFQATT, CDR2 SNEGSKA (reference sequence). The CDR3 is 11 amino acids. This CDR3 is CSARDEGPYTF. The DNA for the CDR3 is TGCAGTGCTAGAGATGAGGGGCCCTACACCTTC.

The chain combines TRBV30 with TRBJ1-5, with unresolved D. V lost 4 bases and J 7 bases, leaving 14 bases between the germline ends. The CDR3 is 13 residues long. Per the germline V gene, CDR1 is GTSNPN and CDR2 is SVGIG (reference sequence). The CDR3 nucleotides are TGTGCCTGGACTAACACGGCCGGGCAGCCCCAGCATTTT. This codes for CAWTNTAGQPQHF.

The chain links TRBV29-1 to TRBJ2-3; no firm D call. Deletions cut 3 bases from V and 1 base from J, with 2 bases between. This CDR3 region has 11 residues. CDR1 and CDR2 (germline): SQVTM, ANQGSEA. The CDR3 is CSVEGTDTQYF. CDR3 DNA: TGCAGCGTTGAGGGCACAGATACGCAGTATTTT.

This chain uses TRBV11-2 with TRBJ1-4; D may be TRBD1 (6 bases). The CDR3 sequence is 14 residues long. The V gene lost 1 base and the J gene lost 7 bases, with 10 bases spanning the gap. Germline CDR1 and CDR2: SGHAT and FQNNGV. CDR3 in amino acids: CASSLARTAEKLFF. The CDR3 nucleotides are TGTGCCAGCAGCTTAGCGCGGACAGCTGAAAAACTGTTTTTT.

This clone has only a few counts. CDR3 nucleotides: TGTGCCAGCAGTGGGGGGGTGGGTAGCAATCAGCCCCAGCATTTT. Protein product: CASSGGVGSNQPQHF. This sequence joins TRBV6-1 and TRBJ1-5; D is possibly TRBD1 (5 bases). The CDR3 spans 15 residues. Trimming cost V 4 bases and J 0 bases, with 10 bases left between them. Germline V lookup: CDR1 MNHNS, CDR2 SASEGT.

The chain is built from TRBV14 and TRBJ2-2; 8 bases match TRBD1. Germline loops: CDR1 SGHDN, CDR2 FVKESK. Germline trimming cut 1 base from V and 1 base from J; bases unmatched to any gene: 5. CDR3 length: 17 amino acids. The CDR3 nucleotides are TGTGCCAGCAGCCAAGGGTTACAGGGGGTGAACACCGGGGAGCTGTTTTTT. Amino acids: CASSQGLQGVNTGELFF.

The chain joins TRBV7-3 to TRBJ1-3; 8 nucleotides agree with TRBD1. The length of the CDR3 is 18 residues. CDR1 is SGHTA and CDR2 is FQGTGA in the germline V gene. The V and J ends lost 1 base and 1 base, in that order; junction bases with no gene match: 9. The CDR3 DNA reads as TGTGCCAGCAGCTTAAAAGCATTGACAGGGGAGTCTGGAAACACCATATATTTT. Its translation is CASSLKALTGESGNTIYF.

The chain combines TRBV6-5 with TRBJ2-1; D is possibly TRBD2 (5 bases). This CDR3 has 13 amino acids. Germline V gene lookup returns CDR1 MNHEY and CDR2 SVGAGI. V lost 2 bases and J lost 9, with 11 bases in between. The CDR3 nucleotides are TGTGCCAGCAGTTACACTACTAGAAGTGAGCAGTTCTTC. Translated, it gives CASSYTTRSEQFF.

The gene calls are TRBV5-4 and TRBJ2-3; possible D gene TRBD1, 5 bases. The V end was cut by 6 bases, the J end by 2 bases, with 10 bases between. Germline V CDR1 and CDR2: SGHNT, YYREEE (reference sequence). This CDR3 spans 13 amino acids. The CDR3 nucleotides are TGTGCCAGCAATGGCAGGGACACAGATACGCAGTATTTT. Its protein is CASNGRDTDTQYF.

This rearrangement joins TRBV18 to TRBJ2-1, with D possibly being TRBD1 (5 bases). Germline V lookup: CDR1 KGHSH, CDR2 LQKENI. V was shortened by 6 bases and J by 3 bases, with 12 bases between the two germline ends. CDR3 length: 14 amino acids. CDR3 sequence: CASSAPQGYNEQFF. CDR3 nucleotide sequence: TGTGCCAGCTCCGCACCCCAGGGCTACAATGAGCAGTTCTTC.

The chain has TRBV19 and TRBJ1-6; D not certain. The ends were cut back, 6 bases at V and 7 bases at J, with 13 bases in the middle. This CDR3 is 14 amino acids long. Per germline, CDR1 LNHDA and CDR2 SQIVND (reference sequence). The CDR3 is CASSRSWGNSPLHF. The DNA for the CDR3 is TGTGCCAGTAGCCGGTCATGGGGAAATTCACCCCTCCACTTT.

The DNA of the CDR3 is TGTGCCAGCAGCCCCCAGACAGGGATGAACACTGAAGCTTTCTTT. Protein sequence: CASSPQTGMNTEAFF. V gene TRBV7-6 combines with J gene TRBJ1-1, with 7 bases aligning to TRBD1. This CDR3 spans 15 amino acids. The V and J ends lost 5 bases and 0 bases, in that order; junction bases with no gene match: 6. Looked up from germline, CDR1 is SGHVS and CDR2 is FNYEAQ.

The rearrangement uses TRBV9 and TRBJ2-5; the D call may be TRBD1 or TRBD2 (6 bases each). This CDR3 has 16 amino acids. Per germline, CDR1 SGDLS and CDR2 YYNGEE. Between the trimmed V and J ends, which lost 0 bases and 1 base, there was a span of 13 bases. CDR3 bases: TGTGCCAGCAGCGTAGATAGGGGGGATTTCCAAGAGACCCAGTACTTC. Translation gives CASSVDRGDFQETQYF.

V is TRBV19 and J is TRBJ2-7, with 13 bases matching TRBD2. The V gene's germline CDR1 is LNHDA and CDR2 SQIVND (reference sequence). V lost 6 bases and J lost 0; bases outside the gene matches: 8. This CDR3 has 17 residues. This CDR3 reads CASSRGGTSGDSYEQYF. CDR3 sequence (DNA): TGTGCCAGTAGCCGCGGGGGGACTAGCGGGGACTCCTACGAGCAGTACTTC.

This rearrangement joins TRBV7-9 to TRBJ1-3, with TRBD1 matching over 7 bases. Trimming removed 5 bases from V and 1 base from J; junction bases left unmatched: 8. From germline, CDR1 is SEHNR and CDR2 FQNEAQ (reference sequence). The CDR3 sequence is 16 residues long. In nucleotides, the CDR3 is TGTGCCAGCAGCGTCCTAGCAGGGGGATCTGGAAACACCATATATTTT. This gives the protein CASSVLAGGSGNTIYF.

As DNA, the CDR3 is TGTGCCAGCAGCTTCACAGGGTCCGGGGAGCTGTTTTTT. This sequence encodes CASSFTGSGELFF. This chain links TRBV9 with TRBJ2-2; tentatively, D is TRBD1 (6 bases). This CDR3 is 13 amino acids long. Germline lookup yields CDR1 SGDLS and CDR2 YYNGEE. Trimming left V 4 bases short and J 6 bases short, with 10 bases between. Full variable domain (rest looked up from reference TRBV9 and TRBJ2-2): DSGVTQTPKHLITATGQRVTLRCSPRSGDLSVYWYQQSLDQGLQFLIQYYNGEERAKGNILERFSAQQFPDLHSELNLSSLELGDSALYFCASSFTGSGELFFGEGSRLTVL.

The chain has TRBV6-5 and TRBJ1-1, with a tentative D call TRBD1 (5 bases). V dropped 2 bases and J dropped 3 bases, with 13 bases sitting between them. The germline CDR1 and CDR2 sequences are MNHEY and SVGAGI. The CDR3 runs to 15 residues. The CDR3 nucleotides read TGTGCCAGCAGTTACCCCTACGGAGGGGACACTGAAGCTTTCTTT. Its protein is CASSYPYGGDTEAFF.

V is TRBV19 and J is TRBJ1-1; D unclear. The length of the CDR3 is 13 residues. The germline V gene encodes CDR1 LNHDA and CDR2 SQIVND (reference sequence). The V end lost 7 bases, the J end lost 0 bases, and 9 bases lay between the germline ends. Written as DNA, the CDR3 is TGTGCCAGTACGAGACGGATGAACACTGAAGCTTTCTTT. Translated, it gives CASTRRMNTEAFF.

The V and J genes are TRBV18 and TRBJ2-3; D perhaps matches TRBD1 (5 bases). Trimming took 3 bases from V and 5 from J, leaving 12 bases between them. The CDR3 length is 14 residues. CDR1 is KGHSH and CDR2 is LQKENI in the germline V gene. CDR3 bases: TGTGCCAGCTCACCTTGGCAGGGTAAAGATACGCAGTATTTT. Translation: CASSPWQGKDTQYF.

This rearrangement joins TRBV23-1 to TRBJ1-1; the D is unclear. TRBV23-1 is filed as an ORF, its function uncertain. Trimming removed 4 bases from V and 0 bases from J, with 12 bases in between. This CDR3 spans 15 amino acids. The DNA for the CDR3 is TGCGCCAGCAGTCCCTCCCGACGGGTGAACACTGAAGCTTTCTTT. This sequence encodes CASSPSRRVNTEAFF.

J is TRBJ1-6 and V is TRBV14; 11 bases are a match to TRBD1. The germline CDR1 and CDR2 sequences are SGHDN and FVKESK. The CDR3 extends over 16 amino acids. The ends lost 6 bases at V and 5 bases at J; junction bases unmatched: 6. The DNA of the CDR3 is TGTGCCAGCAGTCCTGGACAGGGGGCTAATAATTCACCCCTCCACTTT. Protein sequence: CASSPGQGANNSPLHF.

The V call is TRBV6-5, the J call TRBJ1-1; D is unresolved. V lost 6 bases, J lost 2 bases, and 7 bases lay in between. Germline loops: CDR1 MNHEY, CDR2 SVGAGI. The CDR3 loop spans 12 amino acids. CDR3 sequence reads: CASRDPNTEAFF. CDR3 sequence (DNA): TGTGCCAGCAGGGACCCTAACACTGAAGCTTTCTTT.